This is a list of T cell receptor beta chains from one sample in a study of CD8 T cells in ankylosing spondylitis. TCRdb processed the 5' RACE reads anew with MiXCR; each CDR3 protein has one entry. The sample includes about 340,000 distinct CDR3 sequences, 20% to 25% seen only once; the top ten take about an eighth. The sequencing sample was made of blood, either unsorted or a sorted T cell fraction (not recorded which). The source is a male donor with ankylosing spondylitis or in good health (not recorded which). Both conserved end residues are part of each CDR3. A D gene is named only where the DNA matches it firmly. Size is stated for part of the rows, as once, few or many counts, or as a class when the clone is expanded.

size	J	D	V	DNA	CDR3
NA	TRBJ2-1	NA	TRBV28	TGTGCCAGCAGTCCCGTCCGGTTCGGTTACAATGAGCAGTTCTTC	CASSPVRFGYNEQFF
NA	TRBJ2-7	NA	TRBV2	TGTGCCAGCAGTGAAGCGCTCGGACAGAGGTACGAGCAGTACTTC	CASSEALGQRYEQYF
NA	TRBJ2-1	NA	TRBV6-5	TGTGCCAGCAGTTACGTGGCAACACGGGGAAATGAGCAGTTCTTC	CASSYVATRGNEQFF
NA	TRBJ2-7	NA	TRBV20-1	TGCAGTGCTAGAGATAGGACAAGCGCCGTCTCCTACGAGCAGTACTTC	CSARDRTSAVSYEQYF
many	TRBJ2-1	NA	TRBV2	TGTGCCAGCAATACGGACGGAGTGACCTACAATGAGCAGTTCTTC	CASNTDGVTYNEQFF
NA	TRBJ2-1	NA	TRBV10-3	TGTGCCATCAGTGAGTCCATGGTAGCCCTATTGGATGAGCAGTTCTTC	CAISESMVALLDEQFF
NA	TRBJ2-5	TRBD2	TRBV7-9	TGTGCCAGCACCACCTTGGATACTAGCGGGGTGTGGGAGACCCAGTACTTC	CASTTLDTSGVWETQYF
NA	TRBJ2-3	TRBD2	TRBV27	TGTGCCAGCAGGACAGCGGGGGGGCGAACTACAGATACGCAGTATTTT	CASRTAGGRTTDTQYF
NA	TRBJ2-7	NA	TRBV29-1	TGCAGCGTTGGTACTTCTTTCGCCTACGAGCAGTACTTC	CSVGTSFAYEQYF
NA	TRBJ2-1	TRBD2	TRBV7-9	TGTGCCAGCACTGCGGGGGGAGGGGGAGAGCAGTTCTTC	CASTAGGGGEQFF
few	TRBJ2-2	NA	TRBV7-6	TGTGCCAGCAGCTTATTTGGTGAAAACCCGAACACCGGGGAGCTGTTTTTT	CASSLFGENPNTGELFF
few	TRBJ1-1	TRBD1	TRBV20-1	TGCAGTGCGTGGGGACAGGGGAACACTGAAGCTTTCTTT	CSAWGQGNTEAFF
few	TRBJ2-7	TRBD1	TRBV4-1	TGCGCCAGCAGCCAAGTCTCAGGGGGCTACGAGCAGTACTTC	CASSQVSGGYEQYF
few	TRBJ1-6	NA	TRBV10-3	TGTGCCATCAGTGAGTCGAGTTCACCCCTCCACTTT	CAISESSSPLHF
NA	TRBJ2-1	NA	TRBV11-2	TGTGCCAGTATAGGGGGGATCGACAATGAGCAGTTCTTC	CASIGGIDNEQFF